A selection of T cell receptor beta chains follows, all from one sample in a study of post-analysis software for immune sequencing data. A single record per CDR3 protein comes from TCRdb applying MiXCR to the PCR reads. The sample has about 400,000 distinct CDR3 sequences; less than 40% are singletons. Specimen: blood. Receptors originate from a girl aged 5-17 years with multiple sclerosis. The CDR3 runs from the conserved cysteine through the conserved F or W. Each record gives: V gene, clone size, D gene, J gene, CDR3 DNA, CDR3 protein. The D gene is left open where the match is weak. Clone size is shown for a subset of rows, as once, few, many or a class of expanded clone.

V gene: TRBV7-2
clone size: -
D gene: TRBD2
J gene: TRBJ2-3
CDR3 DNA: TGTGCCAGCAGCTTAGTTGGCGGGGGGGGAGATACGCAGTATTTT
CDR3 protein: CASSLVGGGGDTQYF

V gene: TRBV7-3
clone size: few
D gene: -
J gene: TRBJ1-5
CDR3 DNA: TGTGCCAGCAGCTTAACGCCCAATCAGCCCCAGCATTTT
CDR3 protein: CASSLTPNQPQHF

V gene: TRBV6-6
clone size: few
D gene: TRBD1
J gene: TRBJ1-5
CDR3 DNA: TGTGCCAGCCGGACTGGGACAGGGGGCAATCAGCCCCAGCATTTT
CDR3 protein: CASRTGTGGNQPQHF

V gene: TRBV10-3
clone size: -
D gene: TRBD1
J gene: TRBJ2-1
CDR3 DNA: TGTGCCATTGCCCCCGGGACAGGGGACTACAATGAGCAGTTCTTC
CDR3 protein: CAIAPGTGDYNEQFF

V gene: TRBV4-1
clone size: few
D gene: TRBD1
J gene: TRBJ1-2
CDR3 DNA: TGCGCCAGCTCCCTAGTGTCGGGACAGACGACTAACTATGGCTACACCTTC
CDR3 protein: CASSLVSGQTTNYGYTF

V gene: TRBV2
clone size: few
D gene: -
J gene: TRBJ2-4
CDR3 DNA: TGTGCCAGCAAGTGGGGATCCAAAAACATTCAGTACTTC
CDR3 protein: CASKWGSKNIQYF

V gene: TRBV7-9
clone size: once
D gene: TRBD1
J gene: TRBJ2-7
CDR3 DNA: TGTGCCAGCAGCCATCGGACAGGGCAGTCCTACGAGCAGTACTTC
CDR3 protein: CASSHRTGQSYEQYF

V gene: TRBV12-3/TRBV12-4
clone size: -
D gene: -
J gene: TRBJ2-7
CDR3 DNA: TGTGCCAGCAGTTTAGCTGGACAGGGAGGGAACGAGCAGTACTTC
CDR3 protein: CASSLAGQGGNEQYF

V gene: TRBV7-9
clone size: -
D gene: -
J gene: TRBJ2-6
CDR3 DNA: TGTGCCCTACCGCAGGAGGGGTTGGGCACCTCTGGGGCCAACGTCCTGACTTTC
CDR3 protein: CALPQEGLGTSGANVLTF

V gene: TRBV30
clone size: -
D gene: -
J gene: TRBJ1-5
CDR3 DNA: TGTGCCTGGAGACAGGGAAGCAATCAGCCCCAGCATTTT
CDR3 protein: CAWRQGSNQPQHF

V gene: TRBV18
clone size: few
D gene: TRBD1
J gene: TRBJ2-7
CDR3 DNA: TGTGCCAGCTCACCACCTCCGACAGGGGTCGAGCAGTACTTC
CDR3 protein: CASSPPPTGVEQYF

V gene: TRBV20-1
clone size: -
D gene: -
J gene: TRBJ1-5
CDR3 DNA: TGCAGTGCTACGTGGTTCAGGGAATCTAGCAATCAGCCCCAGCATTTT
CDR3 protein: CSATWFRESSNQPQHF

V gene: TRBV7-9
clone size: -
D gene: -
J gene: TRBJ1-2
CDR3 DNA: TGTGCCAGCAGCATCACAGGGTTCTCTAACTATGGCTACACCTTC
CDR3 protein: CASSITGFSNYGYTF

V gene: TRBV7-2
clone size: -
D gene: -
J gene: TRBJ2-3
CDR3 DNA: TGTGCCAGCAGCGGAAGGAGTTCTAGCACAGATACGCAGTATTTT
CDR3 protein: CASSGRSSSTDTQYF

V gene: TRBV7-6
clone size: few
D gene: -
J gene: TRBJ2-7
CDR3 DNA: TGTGCCAGCAGCCCAAGCCACTCCTACGAGCAGTACTTC
CDR3 protein: CASSPSHSYEQYF

V gene: TRBV5-1
clone size: few
D gene: TRBD1
J gene: TRBJ2-3
CDR3 DNA: TGCGCCAGCAGCCGCGACAGGGGAGGTACGCAGTATTTT
CDR3 protein: CASSRDRGGTQYF

V gene: TRBV3-1
clone size: -
D gene: -
J gene: TRBJ2-1
CDR3 DNA: TGTGCCAGCAGCTTGACGACTAGGGTTGAGCAGTTCTTC
CDR3 protein: CASSLTTRVEQFF

V gene: TRBV7-2
clone size: -
D gene: -
J gene: TRBJ2-7
CDR3 DNA: TGTGCCAGCAGCTTAGTATGCCAGGTAACCTACGAGCAGTACTTC
CDR3 protein: CASSLVCQVTYEQYF

V gene: TRBV11-2
clone size: -
D gene: -
J gene: TRBJ1-2
CDR3 DNA: TGTGCCAGCAGCTCCTTGGACAGAAATGGCTACACCTTC
CDR3 protein: CASSSLDRNGYTF

V gene: TRBV6-5
clone size: -
D gene: -
J gene: TRBJ1-1
CDR3 DNA: TGTGCCAGCAGTTACTCGGTTTTTCCAGCCACGAACACTGAAGCTTTCTTT
CDR3 protein: CASSYSVFPATNTEAFF

V gene: TRBV10-3
clone size: few
D gene: -
J gene: TRBJ1-2
CDR3 DNA: TGTGCCATCAGTGGACAGGTTTATGGCTACACCTTC
CDR3 protein: CAISGQVYGYTF

V gene: TRBV20-1
clone size: -
D gene: -
J gene: TRBJ2-5
CDR3 DNA: TGCAGTGCTAGATCGGTGGCGTTGGGAGAGACCCAGTACTTC
CDR3 protein: CSARSVALGETQYF

V gene: TRBV12-3/TRBV12-4
clone size: -
D gene: -
J gene: TRBJ1-5
CDR3 DNA: TGTGCCAGCAGTTTCCCCGTGGGGCCCCAGCATTTT
CDR3 protein: CASSFPVGPQHF

V gene: TRBV10-3
clone size: few
D gene: -
J gene: TRBJ1-1
CDR3 DNA: TGTGCCATCAGTGGTCTTGGGGGGGTGAACACTGAAGCTTTCTTT
CDR3 protein: CAISGLGGVNTEAFF

V gene: TRBV20-1
clone size: -
D gene: -
J gene: TRBJ2-4
CDR3 DNA: TGCAGTGCTAGGAAAGGGGGGATAATGGATGGGCAGTACTTC
CDR3 protein: CSARKGGIMDGQYF

V gene: TRBV4-2
clone size: few
D gene: TRBD2
J gene: TRBJ2-1
CDR3 DNA: TGTGCCAGCAGCCATTGGACTAGCGGGGGGTCCTCGGGCAATGAGCAGTTCTTC
CDR3 protein: CASSHWTSGGSSGNEQFF

V gene: TRBV7-9
clone size: once
D gene: TRBD1
J gene: TRBJ2-7
CDR3 DNA: TGTGCCAGCAGCTCGAGGGGGGACAGGAGCGCCTACTACGAGCAGTACTTC
CDR3 protein: CASSSRGDRSAYYEQYF

V gene: TRBV4-1
clone size: -
D gene: TRBD1
J gene: TRBJ1-3
CDR3 DNA: TGCGCCAGCAGCCCTGGACAGGGAAACAGAAACACCATATATTTT
CDR3 protein: CASSPGQGNRNTIYF

V gene: TRBV27
clone size: -
D gene: -
J gene: TRBJ2-1
CDR3 DNA: TGTGCCAGCAGTCCCAGATTTGACCTCAATGAGCAGTTCTTC
CDR3 protein: CASSPRFDLNEQFF

V gene: TRBV13
clone size: few
D gene: -
J gene: TRBJ2-3
CDR3 DNA: TGTGCCAGCAGCCATGCCCAAATAAGTACAGATACGCAGTATTTT
CDR3 protein: CASSHAQISTDTQYF

V gene: TRBV7-9
clone size: -
D gene: TRBD1
J gene: TRBJ1-2
CDR3 DNA: TGTGCCAGCAGCTTGAGGACAGGGGATGGCTACACCTTC
CDR3 protein: CASSLRTGDGYTF